The 5 T cell receptor beta chains below come from one sample, sequenced in a study of CD8+CD57+ T cells in acquired aplastic anemia. CDR3 and TCR beta VDJ profiling relied on genomic DNA as the template. TCRdb re-analysed the reads in MiXCR, keeping a single row per CDR3 protein. This table has about 41,000 distinct CDR3 sequences, less than 65% appearing once. The patients chosen for sequencing had shown expansion of CD8+CD57+ cells (detected by flow cytometry). Sequenced sample: sorted CD4+, CD8+, or CD8+CD57+ T cells (not recorded which) from PBMCs. The receptors derive from a human donor with aplastic anemia.

This clonotype was detected only once. The V call is TRBV6-1, the J call TRBJ1-2; perhaps TRBD1 as D (5 bases). Looked up from germline, CDR1 is MNHNS and CDR2 is SASEGT. The CDR3 loop spans 11 amino acids. Trimming cost V 4 bases and J 10 bases, with 10 bases left between them. CDR3 coding DNA: TGTGCCAGCAGTGCCCTCAGGGACTACACCTTC. It is translated as CASSALRDYTF.

This clonotype was seen ten or more times. The rearrangement uses TRBV7-3 and TRBJ2-3; 11 nucleotides agree with TRBD1. The CDR3 is made up of 15 amino acids. The J segment lost 9 bases and the V segment lost 1 base, leaving 6 bases of the junction unmatched. The germline V gene encodes CDR1 SGHTA and CDR2 FQGTGA. The CDR3: CASSLSGQGADTQYF. In DNA, the CDR3 is TGTGCCAGCAGCTTAAGCGGACAGGGGGCCGACACGCAGTATTTT.

This chain links TRBV29-1 with TRBJ2-1; D is perhaps TRBD2 (5 bases). V dropped 7 bases and J dropped 9 bases, with 19 bases sitting between them. From germline, CDR1 is SQVTM and CDR2 ANQGSEA. CDR3 length: 13 residues. CDR3 bases: TGCAGCGCTGGAGGATTGGGTACGGGTGAGCAGTTCTTC. Protein: CSAGGLGTGEQFF.

The V and J genes are TRBV10-3 and TRBJ2-1, with 8 bases matching TRBD1. The CDR3 sequence is 17 residues long. J lost 4 bases, V lost 4 bases, and 12 bases had no gene match. The V gene's germline CDR1 is ENHRY and CDR2 SYGVKD. The CDR3 DNA reads as TGTGCCATCAGTGTATCAGGGGGCCGATCCCTTTACAATGAGCAGTTCTTC. As protein: CAISVSGGRSLYNEQFF.

The gene calls are TRBV24-1 and TRBJ2-3; 9 nucleotides line up with TRBD1. V trimming: 3 bases; J trimming: 1 base; junction bases outside the gene matches: 1. The CDR3 totals 15 residues. Germline-derived CDR1 and CDR2 are KGHDR and SFDVKD. As DNA, the CDR3 is TGTGCCACCAGTGATAGGACAGGGGGCACAGATACGCAGTATTTT. Encoded protein: CATSDRTGGTDTQYF.